This is a list of T cell receptor beta chains from one sample in a study of blood T cell repertoires in COVID-19. Assay: immunoSEQ multiplex PCR; the TCRdb copy retains only in-frame clones and omits some. The sample has about 180,000 clones, over 60% seen once. The sequencing sample was made of peripheral blood. The receptors originated from a woman between 70 and 85 years old with acute or convalescent COVID-19. Both conserved end residues are part of each CDR3. D genes are given only for firm matches. Clone size appears in some rows only: once, few, many, or a class for an expanded clone.

J	size	D	V	DNA	CDR3
TRBJ1-4	-	-	TRBV2	TGTGCCAGCAGGACCAGGGTTACCACTAATGAAAAACTGTTTTTT	CASRTRVTTNEKLFF
TRBJ2-1	-	TRBD2	TRBV24-1	TGTGCCACCAGTGATTTCCAAGCGGGAGGGCGGAATGAGCAGTTCTTC	CATSDFQAGGRNEQFF
TRBJ2-2	-	-	TRBV7-3	TGTGCCAGCAGCCCTCCCCCCTTGGGGGGAGTCGGCACCGGGGAGCTGTTTTTT	CASSPPPLGGVGTGELFF
TRBJ2-2	-	-	TRBV11-2	TGTGCCAGCAGCTTAGATGAAGGAGGCACCGGGGAGCTGTTTTTT	CASSLDEGGTGELFF
TRBJ2-2	-	TRBD1	TRBV3-1/TRBV3-2	TGTGCCAGCAGCGTATACGGACAGGGACACACCGGGGAGCTGTTTTTT	CASSVYGQGHTGELFF
TRBJ1-5	-	-	TRBV10-2	TGCGCCAGCAGCACAGGGCTAGCAGGCCAGCCCCAGCATTTT	CASSTGLAGQPQHF
TRBJ2-3	once	-	TRBV13	TGTGCCAGCAGCTTGTCATTAGATACGCAGTATTTT	CASSLSLDTQYF
TRBJ1-1	-	-	TRBV19	TGTGCCAGTACCACCACTGGACAGCCGGCGAACACTGAAGCTTTCTTT	CASTTTGQPANTEAFF
TRBJ2-1	-	TRBD2	TRBV3-1/TRBV3-2	TGTGCCAGCAGCCGCGAGAGGAGCGGGAGGGCCGGTGGTGAGCAGTTCTTC	CASSRERSGRAGGEQFF
TRBJ1-2	-	-	TRBV27	TGTGCCAGCAGCTCAGTTGATGGCTACACCTTC	CASSSVDGYTF
TRBJ2-5	-	-	TRBV4-2	TGTGCCAGCAGCCCAGGGCAGGGTGTCCAGACCCAGTACTTC	CASSPGQGVQTQYF
TRBJ1-5	-	TRBD1	TRBV19	TGTGCCAGTAGTACGGACAGGACCTATCAGCCCCAGCATTTT	CASSTDRTYQPQHF
TRBJ2-7	-	TRBD1	TRBV19	TGTGCCAGTAGTCCCCGACAGGGGGCTGGAGAGCAGTACTTC	CASSPRQGAGEQYF
TRBJ2-1	-	-	TRBV25-1	TGTGCCAGCAGTTTTCGACTGAGCTCCTACAATGAGCAGTTCTTC	CASSFRLSSYNEQFF
TRBJ2-1	-	-	TRBV5-1	TGCGCCAGCAGCTTGGCACCGGGTATGCGGGATGAGCAGTTCTTC	CASSLAPGMRDEQFF
TRBJ1-3	-	-	TRBV3-1/TRBV3-2	TGTGCCAGCAGCCAAACAGGGTCCCCTGGAAACACCATATATTTT	CASSQTGSPGNTIYF
TRBJ2-7	-	TRBD2	TRBV3-1/TRBV3-2	TGTGCCAGCAGCCAAGGCATTACTAGCGGGAGCGAGCAGTACTTC	CASSQGITSGSEQYF
TRBJ1-5	-	TRBD1	TRBV9	TGTGCCAGCAGCGCGACAGGGAGGACAAATCAGCCCCAGCATTTT	CASSATGRTNQPQHF
TRBJ1-4	few	TRBD1	TRBV6-5	TGTGCCAGCAGCCCGACAGGGGGGTTCGAAAAACTGTTTTTT	CASSPTGGFEKLFF
TRBJ1-2	few	TRBD1	TRBV19	TGTGCCAGTAGTCCTGGACAGGGGGTTCGTGGCTACACCTTC	CASSPGQGVRGYTF
TRBJ2-7	-	TRBD2	TRBV27	TGTGCCAGCAGTTTATCCAGCGGGAGTCTGGGCGAGCAGTACTTC	CASSLSSGSLGEQYF
TRBJ2-1	few	-	TRBV27	TGTGCCAGCAGTTTAGCGGGGTCTAATGAGCAGTTCTTC	CASSLAGSNEQFF
TRBJ1-6	-	-	TRBV2	TGTGCCAGCAGTGCGGACAGTTTTAATTCACCCCTCCACTTT	CASSADSFNSPLHF
TRBJ1-5	-	TRBD1	TRBV6-6	TGTGCCAGCAGTAGCACAAGACAGGGCGATCAGCCCCAGCATTTT	CASSSTRQGDQPQHF
TRBJ2-1	-	TRBD2	TRBV2	TGTGCCAGCAGGATAGCGGGAGGGCATGAGCAGTTCTTC	CASRIAGGHEQFF
TRBJ2-7	few	TRBD1	TRBV24-1	TGTGCCACCCCGGACAGGGTAGGATCCTACGAGCAGTACTTC	CATPDRVGSYEQYF
TRBJ2-7	-	-	TRBV18	TGTGCCAGCACCCAAGGGGGTGACTACGAGCAGTACTTC	CASTQGGDYEQYF